The rows below give T cell receptor beta chains drawn from one sample of a study of T-cell memory formation after mild COVID-19. TCRdb re-analysed the 5' RACE reads in MiXCR, keeping a single row per CDR3 protein. The table has about 410,000 distinct CDR3 sequences, 15% to 20% seen once. Sequencing was done on a sample of PBMCs or a T cell subset sorted from them (not recorded which). The receptor set was obtained from a young man who had mild COVID-19 (a few samples of this study predate the infection). Cell type and time point are not known. The CDR3 runs from the conserved cysteine through the conserved F or W.

V gene	J gene	CDR3 protein
TRBV7-2	TRBJ2-5	CASSPQARQETQYF
TRBV5-1	TRBJ2-7	CASSWGQAYEQYF
TRBV5-1	TRBJ1-1	CASSWIVNTEAFF
TRBV5-1	TRBJ1-1	CASSLDVGITEAFF
TRBV6-6	TRBJ2-1	CASSYSEAGGNEQFF
TRBV20-1	TRBJ1-1	CSARGNTEAFF
TRBV5-1	TRBJ2-5	CASSWGSQETQYF
TRBV7-9	TRBJ1-2	CASSLGGLGYTF
TRBV29-1	TRBJ2-1	CSVAQPSGRIWFF
TRBV19	TRBJ2-7	CASSTGDSSYEQYF
TRBV6-2/TRBV6-3	TRBJ2-3	CASSWSGGRGDTQYF
TRBV6-5	TRBJ2-4	CASFSVAKNIQYF
TRBV6-5	TRBJ1-1	CASTSPRVTEAFF
TRBV25-1	TRBJ1-1	CASSESGRNEAFF
TRBV6-5	TRBJ1-3	CASSGQALLHSGNTIYF
TRBV5-1	TRBJ2-3	CASSLAQVRPTDTQYF
TRBV7-7	TRBJ2-3	CASRPRDRDPDTQYF
TRBV7-2	TRBJ1-2	CASSLDHRGGYTF
TRBV3-1	TRBJ1-2	CASSPGEFYGYTF
TRBV5-1	TRBJ1-2	CASGVTGGHGYTF
TRBV12-3/TRBV12-4	TRBJ1-5	CASTPWGLGQPQHF
TRBV5-6	TRBJ2-7	CASSFWHLYEQYF
TRBV20-1	TRBJ1-5	CSARDRAFLLSQPQHF
TRBV29-1	TRBJ1-5	CSVVLRDANQPQHF
TRBV3-1	TRBJ2-2	CASSQPLGGGRESGELFF
TRBV6-2/TRBV6-3	TRBJ1-1	CASRYMNTEAFF
TRBV12-3/TRBV12-4	TRBJ1-3	CASRRDSTGNTIYF
TRBV28	TRBJ2-3	CASSGGGKWSDTQYF
TRBV6-5	TRBJ2-7	CASSSGTAVGYEQYF
TRBV6-2/TRBV6-3	TRBJ2-1	CASSARAGVNEQFF
TRBV5-1	TRBJ2-1	CASSLTSNEQFF
TRBV4-2	TRBJ2-3	CASSRAVGSGGTTDTQYF
TRBV7-2	TRBJ2-7	CASSPRGRGHVEQYF
TRBV18	TRBJ1-1	CASSPLTVWTGEDTEAFF
TRBV20-1	TRBJ2-7	CSASRGASSYEQYF
TRBV4-1	TRBJ2-5	CASSQDYDQSETQYF
TRBV14	TRBJ2-7	CASGLSGGPYEQYF
TRBV11-1	TRBJ1-1	CASSPALGGINAEAFF
TRBV7-2	TRBJ1-5	CASSFWADQPQHF
TRBV6-2/TRBV6-3	TRBJ2-5	CASSYEGGVETQYF
TRBV4-1	TRBJ1-1	CASSQEWGNTEAFF
TRBV12-3/TRBV12-4	TRBJ1-6	CASSFGGGLSPLHF
TRBV12-3/TRBV12-4	TRBJ2-3	CASSREAGGSTDTQYF
TRBV14	TRBJ1-6	CASSQGQGGYSPLHF
TRBV7-2	TRBJ1-2	CASSFLTGSSGIRANYGYTF
TRBV29-1	TRBJ1-3	CSVAISSGNTIYF
TRBV28	TRBJ1-6	CASSRGGGADSPLHF
TRBV2	TRBJ2-3	CASTPRGRGGPDTQYF
TRBV12-3/TRBV12-4	TRBJ2-5	CASSPRPGQGKETQYF
TRBV18	TRBJ1-4	CASSDRNEKLFF
TRBV5-1	TRBJ1-1	CASSLVSNTEAFF
TRBV6-2/TRBV6-3	TRBJ2-1	CASSYYLAGVRAYNEQFF
TRBV20-1	TRBJ2-7	CSARAGSVGAAYEQYF
TRBV6-1	TRBJ2-5	CASSLQPSAGPQETQYF
TRBV6-5	TRBJ1-2	CASSYSREFGYTF
TRBV7-9	TRBJ2-7	CASLTPGGDEQYF
TRBV7-9	TRBJ2-2	CASSFGTATGELFF
TRBV12-5	TRBJ1-1	CASGLGWSTEAFF